The next 24 T cell receptor beta chains were all read from a single sample in a study of blood T cell repertoires in COVID-19. Measured with immunoSEQ multiplex PCR; TCRdb has only the in-frame clones, and not every one. The data hold about 330,000 clones, with 70% to 90% observed a single time. The source material was peripheral blood. The receptors come from a woman aged 45-59 years with active or convalescent COVID-19.

This rearrangement joins TRBV12-3 or TRBV12-4 to TRBJ2-2; weak D call: TRBD1 (5 bases). The CDR3 runs to 13 residues. V was clipped by 5 bases and J by 8 bases, with 12 bases between them. The CDR3 here is CASSVDSVGELFF. The CDR3 DNA reads as TGTGCCAGCAGTGTTGACAGCGTAGGGGAGCTGTTTTTT.

This clone was seen a single time. The J gene is TRBJ2-7, the V gene TRBV7-6, with a tentative D call TRBD2 (6 bases). CDR1 SGHVS and CDR2 FNYEAQ come from the germline V gene. This CDR3 has 16 residues. V lost 0 bases and J lost 1, with 13 bases in between. The CDR3 spells CASSLAPGGGSYEQYF. CDR3 nucleotides: TGTGCCAGCAGCTTAGCACCCGGTGGGGGGTCCTACGAGCAGTACTTC.

The chain recombines TRBV19 with TRBJ2-6, with a tentative D call TRBD2 (5 bases). V shed 5 bases and J shed 1 base, with 9 bases lying between them. CDR1 and CDR2 from the germline V gene are LNHDA and SQIVND (reference sequence). The CDR3 is 15 amino acids. The CDR3 loop reads CASSPRTSGANVLTF. The CDR3 DNA is TGTGCCAGTAGTCCTCGGACTTCTGGGGCCAACGTCCTGACTTTC.

This clone was found a few times. This chain connects TRBV6-4 to TRBJ1-2, with D possibly TRBD1 on 6 matching bases. The CDR3 length is 14 residues. Germline assignment: CDR1 MRHNA and CDR2 SNTAGT. Trimming took off 0 bases at V and 5 bases at J, with 10 bases between the two ends. This chain's CDR3 is CASSDSPGAYGYTF. DNA of the CDR3: TGTGCCAGCAGTGACTCGCCAGGGGCGTATGGCTACACCTTC.

This chain joins TRBV12-3 or TRBV12-4 and TRBJ1-5; no clear D gene. CDR3 length: 12 residues. V was shortened by 5 bases and J by 10 bases, with 12 bases between the two germline ends. The CDR3 coding sequence is TGTGCCAGCAGTACCACCTGGGCCCCCCAGCATTTT. Protein product: CASSTTWAPQHF.

The chain combines TRBV7-2 with TRBJ1-1; 8 bases fit TRBD1. Germline CDR1 and CDR2: SGHTA and FQGNSA. The CDR3 extends over 16 amino acids. With 6 bases clipped from V and 3 bases from J, the junction kept 12 bases outside the gene matches. CDR3 sequence reads: CASRQGGDRTYTEAFF. Written as DNA, the CDR3 is TGTGCCAGCAGACAGGGGGGTGACAGGACTTACACTGAAGCTTTCTTT.

This clone was seen once. The DNA for the CDR3 is TGTGCCAGCAGCAGAATCCAGGGCCCTGGGGCCAACGTCCTGACTTTC. Translation gives CASSRIQGPGANVLTF. The J gene is TRBJ2-6, the V gene TRBV28; possibly TRBD1 for D (5 bases). V was shortened by 6 bases and J by 2 bases, with 14 bases between the two germline ends. The CDR3 loop spans 16 amino acids. Germline CDR1 reads MDHEN; CDR2 reads SYDVKM. Full variable domain (missing parts from reference TRBV28 and TRBJ2-6): DVKVTQSSRYLVKRTGEKVFLECVQDMDHENMFWYRQDPGLGLRLIYFSYDVKMKEKGDIPEGYSVSREKKERFSLILESASTNQTSMYLCASSRIQGPGANVLTFGAGSRLTVL.

The chain recombines TRBV4-2 with TRBJ1-6, with 10 bases aligning to TRBD1. With V trimmed by 4 bases and J by 5 bases, 2 bases remained unmatched. Germline CDR1 reads LGHNA; CDR2 reads YNFKEQ. The CDR3 sequence is 15 residues long. CDR3 in amino acids: CASSRDRGDNSPLHF. As DNA, the CDR3 is TGTGCCAGCAGCCGGGACAGGGGAGATAATTCACCCCTCCACTTT.

The J gene is TRBJ1-1, the V gene TRBV19; TRBD1 is a possible D gene (6 bases). V dropped 4 bases and J dropped 0 bases, with 9 bases sitting between them. Germline CDR1 LNHDA, CDR2 SQIVND (reference sequence). The CDR3 is 14 residues long. CDR3 bases: TGTGCCAGTAGTAGGGGGGGCTTGAACACTGAAGCTTTCTTT. Its protein product is CASSRGGLNTEAFF.

The chain couples TRBV5-5 to TRBJ2-2; 9 nucleotides align to TRBD2. Germline loops: CDR1 SGHKS, CDR2 YYEKEE (reference sequence). Trimming cost V 2 bases and J 0 bases; bases outside gene matches: 5. The CDR3 is 17 residues long. CDR3 coding DNA: TGTGCCAGCAGCTTAATATCTAGCGGGGCGAACACCGGGGAGCTGTTTTTT. Residues: CASSLISSGANTGELFF.

The genes are TRBV29-1 and TRBJ2-1, with TRBD2 matching over 15 bases. After removal of 6 bases from V and 9 bases from J, the junction contained 9 bases not matched to a gene. This CDR3 comprises 15 residues. Germline CDR1 SQVTM, CDR2 ANQGSEA. In DNA, the CDR3 is TGCAGCGTCACCGGGACTAGCGGGAGGTCGACTGAGCAGTTCTTC. Encoded protein: CSVTGTSGRSTEQFF.

V gene TRBV10-3 combines with J gene TRBJ1-3; possibly TRBD1 for D (6 bases). This CDR3 has 15 amino acids. Trimming left V 1 base short and J 2 bases short, with 9 bases between. CDR1 and CDR2 from the germline V gene are ENHRY and SYGVKD. This CDR3 reads CAISEFRGTGNTIYF. CDR3 DNA: TGTGCCATCAGTGAGTTCAGGGGTACTGGAAACACCATATATTTT.

The rearrangement links TRBV5-1 to TRBJ1-5; D gene ambiguous. CDR1 and CDR2 (germline): SGHRS, YFSETQ. Trimming stripped 0 bases from V and 6 bases from J, with 13 bases between. CDR3 size: 15 residues. The CDR3 protein is CASSLETGSSQPQHF. CDR3 DNA sequence: TGCGCCAGCAGCTTGGAGACGGGGTCGAGTCAGCCCCAGCATTTT.

This chain connects TRBV7-2 to TRBJ2-1; 9 bases are shared with TRBD1. Germline values: CDR1 SGHTA, CDR2 FQGNSA. CDR3 size: 15 residues. The V gene end was trimmed by 5 bases and the J gene end by 2 bases; junction bases not matched to a gene: 4. The CDR3 here is CASSVDRGTYNEQFF. CDR3 nucleotide sequence: TGTGCCAGCAGCGTAGACAGGGGGACCTACAATGAGCAGTTCTTC.

This clone was picked up one time. The chain employs TRBV4-3 and TRBJ1-1; 7 bases map to TRBD1. J gave up 2 bases and V 4 bases, and 4 bases lay outside the gene matches. The CDR3 runs 14 residues. Germline CDR1 LGHNA, CDR2 YSLEER. The CDR3 loop is CASSLSGGNTEAFF. The CDR3 DNA sequence: TGCGCCAGCAGCCTATCAGGGGGTAACACTGAAGCTTTCTTT.

Only one count was recorded for this clone. The rearrangement links TRBV4-3 to TRBJ2-3; weak D call: TRBD2 (5 bases). The CDR3 sequence is 17 residues long. Germline CDR1 and CDR2: LGHNA and YSLEER. The V end lost 1 base, the J end lost 0 bases, and 14 bases lay between the germline ends. The CDR3 region has the DNA TGCGCCAGCAGCCAAGGAAGATTAGCGACTAGCACAGATACGCAGTATTTT. Protein: CASSQGRLATSTDTQYF.

A few counts support this clone. The chain links TRBV9 to TRBJ2-7; the match to TRBD2 covers 8 bases. This CDR3 is 15 amino acids long. V gave up 4 bases and J gave up 3 bases; unmatched junction bases: 9. Germline lookup yields CDR1 SGDLS and CDR2 YYNGEE. CDR3 residues: CASSPWSGSGYEQYF. In nucleotides, the CDR3 is TGTGCCAGCAGCCCTTGGAGCGGGAGTGGCTACGAGCAGTACTTC.

The V and J genes are TRBV11-2 and TRBJ1-5; tentatively, D is TRBD1 (6 bases). Germline V lookup: CDR1 SGHAT, CDR2 FQNNGV. The V end lost 2 bases, the J end lost 7 bases, and 24 bases lay between the germline ends. There are 18 residues in the CDR3. In DNA form, the CDR3 reads TGTGCCAGCAGCTTACCCCTTGGAGTGGCAGGGGCCGCACAGCCCCAGCATTTT. Amino acids: CASSLPLGVAGAAQPQHF.

The J gene is TRBJ2-7, the V gene TRBV30; D perhaps matches TRBD2 (7 bases). The CDR3 length is 13 residues. V lost 3 bases, J lost 7 bases, and 16 bases lay in between. The germline gives CDR1 GTSNPN, CDR2 SVGIG (reference sequence). As DNA, the CDR3 is TGTGCCTGGAGCGGGGGGCCTTCGGGTGAGCAGTACTTC. It specifies CAWSGGPSGEQYF.

The chain has TRBV30 and TRBJ2-7, with D possibly matching TRBD2 (5 bases). Trimming took off 0 bases at V and 2 bases at J, with 11 bases between the two ends. The CDR3 contains 14 residues. Germline-derived CDR1 and CDR2 are GTSNPN and SVGIG (reference sequence). The DNA of the CDR3 is TGTGCCTGGAGTGTACGAGGGATCCCCTACGAGCAGTACTTC. Its translation is CAWSVRGIPYEQYF.

Only one count was recorded for this clone. The V call is TRBV4-1, the J call TRBJ2-1; D is ambiguous. The V gene's germline CDR1 is MGHRA and CDR2 YSYEKL. The V gene lost 6 bases and the J gene lost 10 bases, with 13 bases spanning the gap. The CDR3 covers 12 residues. CDR3 sequence: CASSAYGFEQFF. CDR3 nucleotides: TGCGCCAGCAGTGCTTACGGTTTCGAGCAGTTCTTC.

The chain combines TRBV11-3 with TRBJ2-1; a possible D gene is TRBD2 (5 bases). The V end lost 1 base, the J end lost 5 bases, and 9 bases lay between the germline ends. The germline V gene has CDR1 SGHNT and CDR2 YENEEA. The length of the CDR3 is 14 residues. The CDR3 sequence: CASSLAGYNNEQFF. The CDR3 coding sequence is TGTGCCAGCAGCTTAGCGGGGTATAACAATGAGCAGTTCTTC.

This rearrangement joins TRBV7-9 to TRBJ1-1, with TRBD1 matching 7 bases. The CDR3 extends over 15 amino acids. Looked up from germline, CDR1 is SEHNR and CDR2 is FQNEAQ (reference sequence). J gave up 0 bases and V 4 bases, and 5 bases lay outside the gene matches. This CDR3 reads CASSSRQGVNTEAFF. CDR3 DNA sequence: TGTGCCAGCAGCTCCCGTCAGGGGGTGAACACTGAAGCTTTCTTT.

This chain joins TRBV6-6 and TRBJ1-3, with D perhaps TRBD1 (6 bases). V lost 5 bases, J lost 0 bases, and 8 bases lay in between. The CDR3 length is 14 residues. The germline CDR1 and CDR2 sequences are MNHNY and SVGAGI (reference sequence). The CDR3 coding sequence is TGTGCCAGCAGTCGACAGGACTCTGGAAACACCATATATTTT. Amino acid sequence: CASSRQDSGNTIYF.